This T cell receptor beta chain was documented in a study of blood T cell repertoires in COVID-19. Study information: There were acute and convalescent COVID-19 samples, and they came from the United States, Italy and Spain. From T cells, B-cell-depleted T cells, or PBMCs came the material, which was cDNA or gDNA.

Method: immunoSEQ multiplex PCR; TCRdb's copy keeps in-frame clones and lacks some. The table lists approximately 260,000 clones, around 87% of them singletons. CDR1 is LGHNA, CDR2 YNFKEQ, per germline. Trimming removed 0 bases at V and 4 bases at J, with 13 bases between. The CDR3 contains 16 residues. Sample: peripheral blood. This chain connects TRBV4-2 to TRBJ1-5; tentatively, D is TRBD1 (5 bases). The receptor was isolated from a woman aged 55-70 years with COVID-19, enrolled during active disease. CDR3 nucleotides: TGTGCCAGCAGCCAAGATTGGGACTTAAGGAATCAGCCCCAGCATTTT. Residues: CASSQDWDLRNQPQHF.